This TCR beta chain appears in the sequencing data of a study of cytomegalovirus exposure and HLA in healthy donors. Study context: Unique TCR beta sequences numbering about 100 million came from 190 million or so T cells in an earlier analysis.

Use of 60 Vbeta and 13 Jbeta primers characterized the PCR. Some clones are missing from TCRdb's copy, which holds only in-frame ones; the method was immunoSEQ multiplex PCR. Among about 160,000 clones listed, approximately 86% were seen once. The V end lost 1 base, the J end lost 0 bases, and 10 bases lay between the germline ends. The CDR3 extends over 16 amino acids. Germline assignment: CDR1 SGHVS and CDR2 FNYEAQ. Whole-study findings and limits: Later analysis suggested most CMV-associated TCR beta chains were HLA-restricted. In an earlier analysis, in some 600 donors, most V segments appeared productive either ~87% or ~30% of the time. Immune exposure information available was restricted to CMV serostatus.

With regard to this clone: Antigen: not known.

The chain carries TRBV7-6 and TRBJ1-3; D remains unclear. This sequence originates from a young woman in good health and CMV-seronegative. Sequencing used PBMCs. The CDR3 DNA is TGTGCCAGCAGCTTAGGTGGGAGGTTCTCTGGAAACACCATATATTTT. The encoded protein is CASSLGGRFSGNTIYF.